These T cell receptor beta chains were read from a single sample in a study of beta chain features in type 1 diabetes. Clones were read by immunoSEQ multiplex PCR, and TCRdb kept only the in-frame ones, dropping some. The repertoire holds 230,000 or so clones, with 16% as singletons. The specimen sequenced was naive CD4+ T cells from blood. These receptors all stem from a man aged 30 to 45 with type 1 diabetes. Both conserved end residues are part of each CDR3.

j_gene: TRBJ1-1; len: 17; v_gene: TRBV4-2; CDR3aa: CASSQAVTGALNTEAFF
j_gene: TRBJ2-3; len: 15; v_gene: TRBV25-1; CDR3aa: CASSGEAGSTDTQYF
j_gene: TRBJ2-5; len: 13; v_gene: TRBV11-2; CDR3aa: CASSLSEQETQYF
j_gene: TRBJ1-4; len: 12; v_gene: TRBV29-1; CDR3aa: CSVESGNEKLFF
j_gene: TRBJ2-4; len: 14; v_gene: TRBV6-5; CDR3aa: CASSKRLAGNIQYF
j_gene: TRBJ1-2; len: 15; v_gene: TRBV6-5; CDR3aa: CASSYSRQGENGYTF
j_gene: TRBJ2-4; len: 10; v_gene: TRBV20-1; CDR3aa: CSAALNIQYF
j_gene: TRBJ2-2; len: 13; v_gene: TRBV5-1; CDR3aa: CASSHGNTGELFF
j_gene: TRBJ2-7; len: 11; v_gene: TRBV28; CDR3aa: CASSLLREQYF
j_gene: TRBJ2-7; len: 14; v_gene: TRBV7-9; CDR3aa: CASSRYRESYEQYF
j_gene: TRBJ1-5; len: 16; v_gene: TRBV30; CDR3aa: CAWSVTGQASNQPQHF
j_gene: TRBJ2-1; len: 11; v_gene: TRBV6-4; CDR3aa: CASSTLGVQFF
j_gene: TRBJ2-3; len: 12; v_gene: TRBV7-9; CDR3aa: CASSLVADTQYF
j_gene: TRBJ2-3; len: 13; v_gene: TRBV30; CDR3aa: CAWSSGARDTQYF
j_gene: TRBJ2-2; len: 13; v_gene: TRBV7-9; CDR3aa: CASRPNRVGELFF
j_gene: TRBJ1-1; len: 14; v_gene: TRBV30; CDR3aa: CAWRPTGPNTEAFF
j_gene: TRBJ1-5; len: 13; v_gene: TRBV29-1; CDR3aa: CSVAGYSNQPQHF
j_gene: TRBJ2-1; len: 15; v_gene: TRBV28; CDR3aa: CASSLAGDLHNEQFF
j_gene: TRBJ2-3; len: 13; v_gene: TRBV29-1; CDR3aa: CSAPLAGEDTQYF
j_gene: TRBJ2-7; len: 17; v_gene: TRBV7-2; CDR3aa: CASSSPFRLARSYEQYF
j_gene: TRBJ1-2; len: 15; v_gene: TRBV11-2; CDR3aa: CASSSGTGVSYGYTF
j_gene: TRBJ1-1; len: 14; v_gene: TRBV30; CDR3aa: CAWSPGRMNTEAFF
j_gene: TRBJ2-1; len: 15; v_gene: TRBV7-6; CDR3aa: CASSPLLTGANEQFF
j_gene: TRBJ2-7; len: 15; v_gene: TRBV27; CDR3aa: CASSLIQGGSYEQYF
j_gene: TRBJ2-1; len: 13; v_gene: TRBV30; CDR3aa: CAWSSQPDNEQFF
j_gene: TRBJ2-3; len: 12; v_gene: TRBV7-3; CDR3aa: CASSLGLDTQYF
j_gene: TRBJ2-7; len: 18; v_gene: TRBV5-1; CDR3aa: CASSFGTSGRAFRYEQYF
j_gene: TRBJ1-1; len: 11; v_gene: TRBV5-1; CDR3aa: CASSVDTEAFF
j_gene: TRBJ2-5; len: 15; v_gene: TRBV11-3; CDR3aa: CASSFEGTSQETQYF
j_gene: TRBJ2-5; len: 14; v_gene: TRBV29-1; CDR3aa: CSVEGEAGQETQYF
j_gene: TRBJ1-1; len: 15; v_gene: TRBV30; CDR3aa: CAWRQGVVLDTEAFF
j_gene: TRBJ2-3; len: 14; v_gene: TRBV29-1; CDR3aa: CSARETSNTDTQYF
j_gene: TRBJ1-5; len: 15; v_gene: TRBV30; CDR3aa: CAWSVASLGNQPQHF
j_gene: TRBJ2-5; len: 16; v_gene: TRBV27; CDR3aa: CASSSKQAGGGKTQYF
j_gene: TRBJ2-3; len: 18; v_gene: TRBV5-4; CDR3aa: CASSFGTSGRPSTDTQYF
j_gene: TRBJ2-1; len: 14; v_gene: TRBV11-2; CDR3aa: CASSLDPQGNEQFF
j_gene: TRBJ2-4; len: 14; v_gene: TRBV29-1; CDR3aa: CSVEVRGFGNIQYF
j_gene: TRBJ1-1; len: 13; v_gene: TRBV27; CDR3aa: CASWEGSRTEAFF
j_gene: TRBJ2-5; len: 12; v_gene: TRBV29-1; CDR3aa: CSVAGFQETQYF
j_gene: TRBJ2-1; len: 15; v_gene: TRBV30; CDR3aa: CAWSQLAGGPNEQFF